This TCR beta chain was identified in a study of blood T cell repertoires in COVID-19. Looking at the study overall: Donors in the United States, Italy and Spain gave samples during acute or convalescent COVID-19. T cells, B-cell-depleted T cells, or PBMCs provided the cDNA or gDNA that served as material.

The CDR3 runs to 14 residues. The germline CDR1 and CDR2 sequences are MNHEY and SVGAGI. Trimming shortened V by 8 bases and J by 4 bases, and 17 bases separated the two germline ends. A Seattle source enrolled patients during active infection and followed them longitudinally. The authors' processing: Nucleated cell counts were estimated from reference gene primer amplification. The data were produced by immunoSEQ multiplex PCR, yet TCRdb's version contains in-frame clones alone and is incomplete. V and J calls and clone size are given by that table; D and trimming were obtained from the DNA. The sample lists roughly 180,000 clones, roughly 79% occurring once.

This sequence was found in a middle-aged woman with COVID-19, enrolled during active disease. Sequencing input: peripheral blood. The V gene is TRBV6-5, the J gene TRBJ1-2; D possibly corresponds to TRBD1 (6 bases). As DNA, the CDR3 is TGTGCCAGCCTTCAGGGGCCGCCCGCCTATGGCTACACCTTC. It codes for CASLQGPPAYGYTF.